Shown below are 10 T cell receptor beta chains from a single sample sequenced in a study of prognosis after radiotherapy for stage I lung cancer. Genomic DNA yielded TCR beta CDR3, amplified by two-round multiplex PCR. Individual primers that were specific to each TRBV and TRBJ gene served in first-round PCR. TCRdb recomputed calls from the multiplex PCR reads with MiXCR, one row per CDR3 protein. The sample gives around 30,000 distinct CDR3 sequences, roughly 30% of which show up once; around 10% is in the top ten. Sequencing was performed on PBMCs, taken before or after stereotactic body radiation therapy (not recorded which). All receptors come from a donor over 45 with non-small cell lung cancer.

A remark on this clonotype: This probably arose from a read error, given a far larger clone one base away. The rearrangement links TRBV6-2 or TRBV6-3 to TRBJ2-5; D is uncertain. Germline CDR1 MNHEY, CDR2 SVGEGT. V was shortened by 8 bases and J by 0 bases, with 7 bases between the two germline ends. This CDR3 is 12 amino acids long. CDR3 sequence reads: CASSHNQETQYF. For the CDR3, the DNA is TGTGCCAGCTCACATAACCAAGAGACCCAGTACTTC.

In this sample, this clonotype turned up many times. This chain uses TRBV20-1 with TRBJ2-1; 13 nucleotides align to TRBD2. The CDR3 extends over 17 amino acids. Germline CDR1 and CDR2: DFQATT and SNEGSKA (reference sequence). Unmatched junction bases numbered 16, after V lost 5 bases and J lost 9 bases. The CDR3 DNA reads as TGCAGTGCTTACCCCGTTACTAGCGGGGGGGCTTTAGGTGAGCAGTTCTTC. This sequence encodes CSAYPVTSGGALGEQFF.

This clonotype was detected many times. The CDR3, as DNA: TGTGCCAGCAGCCGCTGGGGGCGCAGTAGCACAGATACGCAGTATTTT. Residues: CASSRWGRSSTDTQYF. V usage is TRBV7-8 and J usage is TRBJ2-3; a possible D gene is TRBD1 (6 bases). Trimming took 5 bases from V and 0 from J, leaving 15 bases between them. CDR1 is SGHVS, CDR2 FQNEAQ, per germline. The CDR3 is 16 amino acids.

This clonotype was counted many times. This chain links TRBV7-8 with TRBJ1-1, with 8 bases lining up with TRBD1. V was pared by 4 bases and J by 4 bases, with 14 bases of the junction left unmatched. The germline V gene has CDR1 SGHVS and CDR2 FQNEAQ. The CDR3 length is 17 residues. CDR3 in DNA: TGTGCCAGCAGCTCAAACCGCAACAGGGGGTCTAGCACTGAAGCTTTCTTT. It encodes CASSSNRNRGSSTEAFF.

This clonotype is labeled medium-sized. The chain joins TRBV19 to TRBJ1-2; 9 bases align to TRBD1. Germline loops: CDR1 LNHDA, CDR2 SQIVND (reference sequence). This CDR3 has 13 residues. V lost 5 bases and J lost 14; bases outside the gene matches: 12. This chain's CDR3 is CASSQGQGLAVTF. The DNA of the CDR3 is TGTGCCAGTAGTCAGGGACAGGGCCTCGCGGTAACCTTC.

This clonotype was recorded many times. The V and J genes are TRBV12-3 or TRBV12-4 and TRBJ2-7, with D possibly being TRBD2 (6 bases). The V end lost 3 bases, the J end lost 1 base, and 10 bases lay between the germline ends. The CDR3 extends over 14 amino acids. The CDR3 DNA reads TGTGCCAGCAGTTTGCAGGGACTTTCCTACGAGCAGTACTTC. It is translated as CASSLQGLSYEQYF.

This clonotype was found many times. The V gene is TRBV30, the J gene TRBJ1-3, with D unresolved. The CDR3 is made up of 12 amino acids. V gave up 7 bases and J gave up 1 base, with 8 bases separating them. Germline V CDR1 and CDR2: GTSNPN, SVGIG (reference sequence). The CDR3 DNA is TGTGCCTTTGCCCTTTCTGGAAACACCATATATTTT. Its protein is CAFALSGNTIYF.

The sample holds many counts of this clonotype. The V call is TRBV29-1, the J call TRBJ2-7, with D hard to call. Trimming took 7 bases from V and 3 from J, leaving 10 bases between them. The CDR3 spans 11 residues. Germline CDR1 SQVTM, CDR2 ANQGSEA. CDR3 in DNA: TGCAGCGCCGGAGACGACTACGAGCAGTACTTC. The encoded protein is CSAGDDYEQYF.

This clonotype was recorded many times. The CDR3 protein is CASSVDGGRDEQFF. DNA of the CDR3: TGTGCCAGCAGCGTAGATGGCGGGCGGGATGAGCAGTTCTTC. This chain joins TRBV9 and TRBJ2-1, with D perhaps TRBD2 (5 bases). The CDR3 totals 14 residues. Germline V gene lookup returns CDR1 SGDLS and CDR2 YYNGEE. V shed 0 bases and J shed 8 bases, with 12 bases lying between them.

In this sample, this clonotype turned up many times. The CDR3 DNA reads TGTGCCAGCAGCTTAGAATTAGCTCGGACTCGCAATGAGCAGTTCTTC. Translated, it gives CASSLELARTRNEQFF. The chain has TRBV11-2 and TRBJ2-1; perhaps TRBD2 as D (5 bases). CDR1 is SGHAT, CDR2 FQNNGV, per germline. The V end was cut by 0 bases, the J end by 6 bases, with 15 bases between. The CDR3 runs 16 residues.